The 4 T cell receptor beta chains presented below share a single source sample, sequenced in a study of molecular identifiers for immune sequencing clone quantification. A single record per CDR3 protein comes from TCRdb applying MiXCR to the PCR reads. The table lists approximately 500,000 distinct CDR3 sequences, around 23% of them singletons. Sequenced sample: naive CD8+ T cells from blood, with Jurkat cell RNA spiked in. Noted subset: FACS-sorted CD8+CD4-CCR7+CD45RA+ naive T cells. The source is a human donor in good health. Some libraries in this study had Jurkat cell RNA spiked in.

This clonotype has a count of ten or more. The rearrangement uses TRBV28 and TRBJ2-3, with 8 bases fitting TRBD2. With 7 bases clipped from V and 6 bases from J, the junction kept 6 bases outside the gene matches. In germline, CDR1 is MDHEN, CDR2 SYDVKM. This CDR3 has 13 residues. The CDR3 nucleotides read TGTGCCAGCAAGGCTAGCGGGCTTGATACGCAGTATTTT. Translation gives CASKASGLDTQYF.

The chain joins TRBV14 to TRBJ1-2, with 8 bases lining up with TRBD1. Germline assignment: CDR1 SGHDN and CDR2 FVKESK. The CDR3 extends over 16 amino acids. With 4 bases clipped from V and 1 base from J, the junction kept 8 bases outside the gene matches. CDR3 protein: CASSPSTGDLNYGYTF. The CDR3 nucleotides read TGTGCCAGCAGCCCATCGACAGGGGATCTTAACTATGGCTACACCTTC.

The V call is TRBV27, the J call TRBJ2-7; TRBD2 matches 13 bases. CDR1 is MNHEY, CDR2 SMNVEV, per germline (reference sequence). The CDR3 consists of 17 residues. V was clipped by 3 bases and J by 2 bases; unmatched bases: 7. The CDR3 protein is CASSFTSGRALAYEQYF. The CDR3 coding sequence is TGTGCCAGCAGTTTCACTAGCGGGAGGGCCCTCGCCTACGAGCAGTACTTC.

V is TRBV27 and J is TRBJ1-5, with a possible D match to TRBD1 (6 bases). The V and J ends lost 7 bases and 1 base respectively, with 23 bases between them. CDR1 MNHEY and CDR2 SMNVEV come from the germline V gene (reference sequence). The CDR3 runs 18 residues. The CDR3 nucleotides read TGTGCCAGCACCCTCAGGGGCCCGCTGAAGGGAAGCAATCAGCCCCAGCATTTT. The encoded protein is CASTLRGPLKGSNQPQHF.